This TCR beta chain was retrieved from a study of response to subunit inactivated influenza vaccine. Broader study findings: Each seasonal flu vaccination may recruit only limited new T cells, authors suggested.

V lost 6 bases to trimming and J lost 0 bases; unmatched junction nucleotides: 6. This CDR3 has 18 amino acids. CDR1 and CDR2 (germline): MNHEY, SVGEGT. Remarks on this clonotype: What it binds is not known.

TCRdb reprocessed the RT-PCR reads via MiXCR and lists one record per CDR3 protein. The table has under 550,000 distinct CDR3 sequences, 6.5% to 8% seen once. The starting material was PBMCs from blood, obtained around 25 months after vaccination. This receptor was obtained from a man in his fifties or sixties who received an inactivated influenza vaccine. The genes are TRBV6-2 or TRBV6-3 and TRBJ2-4; 15 nucleotides match TRBD2. The CDR3 DNA reads TGTGCCAGCAGGCCCGGACTAGCGGGAGGGGTAGCCAAAAACATTCAGTACTTC. Amino acids: CASRPGLAGGVAKNIQYF.